A selection of T cell receptor beta chains follows, all from one sample in a study of identical twins. TCRdb re-called the 5' RACE reads through MiXCR, storing one row per CDR3 protein. Of more than 1.5 million distinct CDR3 sequences listed, 25% to 35% are singletons. The sequenced material came from cord blood. Receptor source: a newborn girl in good health. Both conserved end residues are part of each CDR3. The D gene is left open where the match is weak. Expanded clones are given a class, and other clones once, few, many or no size at all.

TRBV2	TRBJ2-7	once	TRBD2	TGTGCCAGCAGTGAATGGCTAGCGGGGGCAAAAATCTCCTACGAGCAGTACTTC	CASSEWLAGAKISYEQYF
TRBV4-2	TRBJ1-6	-	-	TGTGCCAGCAGCCAAGCATGGTTGAATGGGTGTTCACCCCTCCACTTT	CASSQAWLNGCSPLHF
TRBV28	TRBJ2-3	-	-	TGTGCCAGCCTAACGACCGGGCCAGGGTCAGATACGCAGTATTTT	CASLTTGPGSDTQYF
TRBV7-9	TRBJ1-2	few	-	TGTGCCAGCAGAAATGGGCCGGGGGCAAGTGACTATGGCTACACCTTC	CASRNGPGASDYGYTF
TRBV6-5	TRBJ2-3	-	-	TGTGCCAGCAGTTACTATCGGTACACAGATACGCAGTATTTT	CASSYYRYTDTQYF
TRBV5-1	TRBJ2-7	many	-	TGCGCCAGCAGCTTGGAAGCGGGACAAAACTACGAGCAGTACTTC	CASSLEAGQNYEQYF
TRBV29-1	TRBJ2-7	many	-	TGCAGCGTTGCTGCCCGCGGGTACGAGCAGTACTTC	CSVAARGYEQYF
TRBV24-1	TRBJ2-1	few	TRBD2	TGTGCCACCAGTGACTGGACTAGCGGCGGCTCCTACAATGAGCAGTTCTTC	CATSDWTSGGSYNEQFF
TRBV28	TRBJ1-1	-	-	TGTGCCAACAGTCCGGGCTCCTTTATGAACACTGAAGCTTTCTTT	CANSPGSFMNTEAFF
TRBV6-5	TRBJ2-1	-	-	TGTGCCAGCAGCGCGGACCCGGACAATGAGCAGTTCTTC	CASSADPDNEQFF
TRBV9	TRBJ2-7	-	-	TGTGCCAGCAGCGTTCCCGGGGCCGAGCAGTACTTC	CASSVPGAEQYF
TRBV3-1	TRBJ2-7	-	-	TGTGCCAGCAGCAACCTGGACTATCCGCCCTACGAGCAGTACTTC	CASSNLDYPPYEQYF
TRBV29-1	TRBJ2-7	many	TRBD2	TGCAGCGTTCTGACTAGCGGAGTCCACTCCTACGAGCAGTACTTC	CSVLTSGVHSYEQYF
TRBV6-6	TRBJ1-1	-	TRBD1	TGTGCCAGCAGTTACCTGGGACAGGGGAACACTGAAGCTTTCTTT	CASSYLGQGNTEAFF
TRBV29-1	TRBJ2-7	-	TRBD1	TGCAGCGTTGTTGGACAGGGTTTGGACGAGCAGTACTTC	CSVVGQGLDEQYF
TRBV27	TRBJ2-7	few	-	TGTGCCAGCAGTTTGCCCGGGGGCGAGCAGTACTTC	CASSLPGGEQYF
TRBV10-3	TRBJ1-1	few	TRBD1	TGTGCCATCAGTGAGTACAGGGGGCGGAGGACTGAAGCTTTCTTT	CAISEYRGRRTEAFF
TRBV28	TRBJ2-1	-	TRBD2	TGTGCCAGCAGTTTAGCGTGGGGGACTAGCGGGAACAATGAGCAGTTCTTC	CASSLAWGTSGNNEQFF
TRBV29-1	TRBJ2-2	few	-	TGCAGCGTTGACTACACCGGGGAGCTGTTTTTT	CSVDYTGELFF
TRBV2	TRBJ2-3	-	-	TGTGCCAGCAGTGAATTATGGTTGGCAGATACGCAGTATTTT	CASSELWLADTQYF
TRBV2	TRBJ2-7	-	-	TGTGCCAGCAGGGGACTCTACAATGAGCAGTACTTC	CASRGLYNEQYF
TRBV28	TRBJ1-1	few	-	TGTGCCAGCAGTCCCCCCCATGGGGAGCCAGTCGAAGCTTTCTTT	CASSPPHGEPVEAFF
TRBV12-3/TRBV12-4	TRBJ2-2	once	-	TGTGCCAGCAGTACCGGACGGCCCAACACCGGGGAGCTGTTTTTT	CASSTGRPNTGELFF
TRBV24-1	TRBJ2-5	-	TRBD1	TGTGCCACCAGTGACCTTCGACAGGGGGGATCAGAGACCCAGTACTTC	CATSDLRQGGSETQYF
TRBV19	TRBJ2-5	-	-	TGTGCCAGTAGTATAGTCACCGGGGTGAGAGAGACCCAGTACTTC	CASSIVTGVRETQYF
TRBV29-1	TRBJ1-2	many	-	TGCAGCGTTGAGGACGGGAACTATGGCTACACCTTC	CSVEDGNYGYTF
TRBV6-1	TRBJ2-5	-	-	TGTGCCAGCAGATTAAGGGAGACCCAGTACTTC	CASRLRETQYF
TRBV20-1	TRBJ2-4	-	-	TGCAGTGCTAAAGGAGCGGTAGCCAAAAACATTCAGTACTTC	CSAKGAVAKNIQYF
TRBV10-1	TRBJ2-5	-	-	TGCGCCAGCAGACGGGATAGGGTGGAGACCCAGTACTTC	CASRRDRVETQYF
TRBV2	TRBJ1-4	few	TRBD1	TGTGCCAGCATAGGGACAGGGGATGAAAAACTGTTTTTT	CASIGTGDEKLFF
TRBV18	TRBJ2-1	-	-	TGTGCCAGCTCACCAGGGGGGACACCTTACAATGAGCAGTTCTTC	CASSPGGTPYNEQFF
TRBV7-8	TRBJ2-2	few	-	TGTGCCAGCAGCTCGTCCGCCGCTAGTCCCCTCAACACCGGGGAGCTGTTTTTT	CASSSSAASPLNTGELFF
TRBV20-1	TRBJ2-1	-	-	TGCAGTGCTAGAAAAGGGCTCCGGGTAGGTTCCTACAATGAGCAGTTCTTC	CSARKGLRVGSYNEQFF
TRBV6-1	TRBJ1-2	many	-	TGTGCCAGTCGTCCATTGGGGGGATATGGCTACACCTTC	CASRPLGGYGYTF
TRBV24-1	TRBJ2-2	-	-	TGTGCCACCAGTGATTTTGGGGGGCCAAACACCGGGGAGCTGTTTTTT	CATSDFGGPNTGELFF
TRBV6-1	TRBJ2-1	-	-	TGTGCCAGCAGTGAGGTGGAGCAGTTCTTC	CASSEVEQFF
TRBV5-1	TRBJ2-1	-	-	TGCGCCAGCAGCTTCTTCCCCTCGGGACCGATGTACAATGAGCAGTTCTTC	CASSFFPSGPMYNEQFF
TRBV20-1	TRBJ2-3	few	TRBD2	TGCAGTGCTGTCCTCGTAGCGGGGGGGCCTCAAGATACGCAGTATTTT	CSAVLVAGGPQDTQYF
TRBV7-2	TRBJ2-1	once	TRBD2	TGTGCCAGCAGCCCGCTCTTCGGTGTAGCGGGGGGGACGCAAGAGACCCAGTTCTTC	CASSPLFGVAGGTQETQFF
TRBV10-3	TRBJ2-7	-	TRBD2	TGTGCCATCAGTGAGCCGTGGACGACTAGCGGGAGAACGACCTACGAGCAGTACTTC	CAISEPWTTSGRTTYEQYF
TRBV5-6	TRBJ1-4	few	-	TGTGCCAGCAGCTTTCGCGCAAGAGAAAAACTGTTTTTT	CASSFRAREKLFF
TRBV5-6	TRBJ1-4	-	TRBD1	TGTGCCAGCAGCTCAACAGGGGTTACTAATGAAAAACTGTTTTTT	CASSSTGVTNEKLFF
TRBV27	TRBJ1-1	-	-	TGTGCCAGCAGTTACAGGGTAAACACTGGAGCTTTCTTT	CASSYRVNTGAFF
TRBV3-1	TRBJ2-7	few	-	TGTGCCTGCAGCCAAGTTGGGACCAACTACGAGCAGTACTTC	CACSQVGTNYEQYF
TRBV5-1	TRBJ2-7	-	TRBD1	TGCGCCAGCAGCTTATCCCGGACAGGGGGCCCCTACGAGCAGTACTTC	CASSLSRTGGPYEQYF
TRBV27	TRBJ2-1	-	TRBD2	TGTGCCAGCAGTCCCCTAGGGGCGGGAGCAGAAGAGCAGTTCTTC	CASSPLGAGAEEQFF
TRBV21-1	TRBJ1-2	-	-	TGTGCCAGCAGCAAAGGGGGACAGGGGAGTGGCTACACCTTC	CASSKGGQGSGYTF
TRBV5-1	TRBJ2-1	few	TRBD1	TGCGCCAGCAGCCATGACGGGACAGGGAACAATGAGCAGTTCTTC	CASSHDGTGNNEQFF
TRBV20-1	TRBJ2-3	-	-	TGCAGTGCTAGAAACGGACAAGAAGGCACCGATACGCAGTATTTT	CSARNGQEGTDTQYF
TRBV10-3	TRBJ2-7	-	TRBD1	TGTGCCATCAGTATCCAACAGGGGACCTACGAGCAGTACTTC	CAISIQQGTYEQYF
TRBV12-3/TRBV12-4	TRBJ1-2	few	TRBD1	TGTGCCAGCAGTTTTAGCCAGGGGGGAGGCTACACCTTC	CASSFSQGGGYTF
TRBV19	TRBJ2-7	-	TRBD1	TGTGCCAGTAGTATGGGACAGCCTATCTACGAGCAGTACTTC	CASSMGQPIYEQYF